This TCR beta chain is drawn from a study of CD8 T cells in ankylosing spondylitis. Study findings and constraints: Seemingly characteristic of ankylosing spondylitis blood was a TCR beta motif consisting of about 8 highly homologous variants. Clones tied to disease were said to be significantly enriched in matched ankylosing spondylitis synovial fluid. The authors found the disease-linked clones to be CD8+ and relatively rare in peripheral blood.

The table lists this clonotype with a few counts. What it binds is unknown. Trimming cost V 2 bases and J 2 bases; bases outside gene matches: 7. Germline CDR1 reads SGDLS; CDR2 reads YYNGEE. The CDR3 is made up of 17 amino acids. With molecular barcodes, quantitative 5'-RACE was used to make the TCR beta libraries. Each CDR3 protein gets one entry after TCRdb re-called the 5' RACE reads with MiXCR. The sample yields some 7,600 distinct CDR3 sequences, 8.2% seen once. The receptor was derived from a male donor with ankylosing spondylitis or in good health (not recorded which). The sample taken for sequencing was blood, either unsorted or a sorted T cell fraction (not recorded which). This rearrangement joins TRBV9 to TRBJ2-1, with 10 bases lining up with TRBD2. As DNA, the CDR3 is TGTGCCAGCAGCGTTCACTTTCTAGCGGGAGCCTACAATGAGCAGTTCTTC. Translation: CASSVHFLAGAYNEQFF.